The T cell receptor (beta chain) under discussion was sequenced for a study of T cells in Graves' hyperthyroidism and ophthalmopathy. RNA transcripts served as the template for amplifying TCR beta CDR3 regions. The TCR CDR3 was amplified in a first-round RT-PCR using the HTBI primer set. TCRdb re-analysed the multiplex PCR reads in MiXCR, keeping a single row per CDR3 protein. The table lists roughly 800,000 distinct CDR3 sequences, 35% to 45% of them singletons, with more than 7% in the top ten. About this clonotype: The antigen remains unidentified.

Study-wide findings and caveats: Blood shared most expanded thyroid clonotypes above 0.001.

The V gene's germline CDR1 is WSHSY and CDR2 SAAADI. V lost 2 bases, J lost 12 bases, and 16 bases lay in between. The CDR3 runs 13 residues. Stable disease denoted Graves' hyperthyroidism without ophthalmopathy progression within 18 months. Exclusions: uncontrolled infection, other autoimmune disease, pregnancy, lactation. The chain links TRBV10-2 to TRBJ1-2, with unresolved D. The clonotype comes from a man between 18 and 35 years old with Graves' hyperthyroidism. The sample comprised blood. CDR3 amino acids: CASSEPGLAGNTF. The CDR3 bases are TGCGCCAGCAGTGAGCCGGGGTTAGCTGGAAACACCTTC.